Below, 14 T cell receptor beta chains from the same sample are listed, as sequenced in a study of beta chain features in type 1 diabetes. Findings of the study overall: A moderate, significant TCRB CDR3 shortening appeared in type 1 diabetes across four CD4+ subsets.

The entirety of the isolated RNA underwent reverse transcription, so expressed TCRB transcripts were sequenced. The table came from immunoSEQ multiplex PCR; TCRdb's copy has only in-frame clones and leaves some out. The sample lists 150,000 to 200,000 clones; 63% were seen once. Their specific antigens are unknown. Sample: naive CD4+ T cells from blood. All receptors come from a man younger than 45 with type 1 diabetes.

V usage is TRBV29-1 and J usage is TRBJ1-1; D remains ambiguous. Deletions cut 4 bases from V and 0 bases from J, with 6 bases between. This CDR3 spans 12 amino acids. Germline CDR1 reads SQVTM; CDR2 reads ANQGSEA. CDR3: CSVVQMNTEAFF. CDR3 DNA sequence: TGCAGCGTTGTACAAATGAACACTGAAGCTTTCTTT.

This clone was observed a handful of times. The chain joins TRBV18 to TRBJ1-2, with D uncertain. This CDR3 has 12 residues. The germline V gene has CDR1 KGHSH and CDR2 LQKENI. Trimming stripped 2 bases from V and 4 bases from J, with 5 bases between. CDR3 in DNA: TGTGCCAGCTCACCAAGGGCCTATGGCTACACCTTC. This gives the protein CASSPRAYGYTF.

This clone was observed a handful of times. The chain couples TRBV4-1 to TRBJ2-1; the D is unclear. Trimming removed 0 bases from V and 15 bases from J, with 12 bases in between. Per the germline V gene, CDR1 is MGHRA and CDR2 is YSYEKL. The CDR3 covers 12 residues. The CDR3 coding sequence is TGCGCCAGCAGCCAAGAAGGGCAAAGGATGTTCTTC. Its translation is CASSQEGQRMFF.

The chain carries TRBV30 and TRBJ1-1; D unclear. V lost 1 base to trimming and J lost 4 bases, with 7 bases between them. The CDR3 is 12 amino acids. Germline loops: CDR1 GTSNPN, CDR2 SVGIG (reference sequence). The CDR3 protein is CAWSGWSTEAFF. The DNA of the CDR3 is TGTGCCTGGAGTGGGTGGAGCACTGAAGCTTTCTTT.

With respect to this clone: Compared with germline, one end of the junction differs, possibly owing to a read error. The CDR3 region is CASSLEPGGETQYF. The CDR3 DNA reads as TGTGCTAGCAGCTTAGAGCCAGGCGGAGAGACCCAGTACTTC. The chain employs TRBV7-7 and TRBJ2-5; D not certain. The CDR3 runs 14 residues. Germline CDR1 is SSHAT and CDR2 is FNYEAQ (reference sequence).

The chain recombines TRBV7-9 with TRBJ2-3, with 10 bases fitting TRBD2. V lost 4 bases, J lost 3 bases, and 4 bases stayed unmatched. From germline, CDR1 is SEHNR and CDR2 FQNEAQ (reference sequence). The CDR3 spans 15 residues. CDR3 in amino acids: CASSSGTSETDTQYF. CDR3 sequence (DNA): TGTGCCAGCAGCTCAGGGACTAGCGAGACAGATACGCAGTATTTT.

The gene calls are TRBV25-1 and TRBJ2-4; TRBD1 might be the D (6 bases). The CDR3 is 18 residues long. The V end lost 1 base, the J end lost 1 base, and 17 bases lay between the germline ends. CDR1 is MGHDK and CDR2 is SYGVNS in the germline V gene. As DNA, the CDR3 is TGTGCCAGCAGTGAATCGGTTGGGCAGGGGAAGGCCAAAAACATTCAGTACTTC. It is translated as CASSESVGQGKAKNIQYF. Drawing the rest from reference TRBV25-1 and TRBJ2-4, the complete variable domain is EADIYQTPRYLVIGTGKKITLECSQTMGHDKMYWYQQDPGMELHLIHYSYGVNSTEKGDLSSESTVSRIRTEHFPLTLESARPSHTSQYLCASSESVGQGKAKNIQYFGAGTRLSVL.

The gene calls are TRBV29-1 and TRBJ2-7, with 7 nucleotides matching TRBD1. This CDR3 is built from 12 residues. The trim removed 6 bases at V and 3 bases at J, leaving 5 bases unmatched. Germline loops: CDR1 SQVTM, CDR2 ANQGSEA. CDR3 in DNA: TGCAGCGTGGCTACAGGGGACTACGAGCAGTACTTC. Its protein product is CSVATGDYEQYF.

The chain has TRBV6-4 and TRBJ2-3; D ambiguous. Trimming shortened V by 3 bases and J by 1 base, and 11 bases separated the two germline ends. CDR3 length: 15 residues. CDR1 and CDR2 from the germline V gene are MRHNA and SNTAGT. The CDR3 nucleotides read TGTGCCAGCAGTGAAAGTCAGCTAGGCACAGATACGCAGTATTTT. Translation gives CASSESQLGTDTQYF.

The chain is built from TRBV30 and TRBJ2-3; tentative D call: TRBD2 (6 bases). V was trimmed by 1 base and J by 7 bases, leaving 9 bases between them. The CDR3 sequence is 12 residues long. CDR1 GTSNPN and CDR2 SVGIG come from the germline V gene (reference sequence). This chain's CDR3 is CAWSAGEYTQYF. CDR3 in DNA: TGTGCCTGGAGTGCGGGGGAGTATACGCAGTATTTT.

V is TRBV6-5 and J is TRBJ1-5, with D possibly TRBD1 on 5 matching bases. The CDR3 spans 15 residues. Per the germline V gene, CDR1 is MNHEY and CDR2 is SVGAGI. The V and J ends lost 0 bases and 7 bases respectively, with 13 bases between them. The CDR3 loop is CASSYSRGAGQPQHF. CDR3 bases: TGTGCCAGCAGTTACTCGCGAGGGGCGGGGCAGCCCCAGCATTTT.

J is TRBJ1-4 and V is TRBV30; D remains ambiguous. This CDR3 spans 13 amino acids. V lost 5 bases, J lost 4 bases, and 11 bases lay in between. Per the germline V gene, CDR1 is GTSNPN and CDR2 is SVGIG (reference sequence). The CDR3 DNA sequence: TGTGCCTGGCGGAGCAGTGGTAATGAAAAACTGTTTTTT. Its protein is CAWRSSGNEKLFF.

V usage is TRBV23-1 and J usage is TRBJ2-5; D gene ambiguous. TRBV23-1 is classed as an ORF, of uncertain function. Between the trimmed V and J ends, which lost 0 bases and 4 bases, there was a span of 9 bases. The CDR3 covers 14 residues. The CDR3 DNA follows: TGCGCCAGCAGTCAATCGCTCCCGGGAGAGACCCAGTACTTC. This encodes CASSQSLPGETQYF.

Comment on this clone: Germline is not matched at one junction end, which may reflect a read error. The chain employs TRBV7-7 and TRBJ2-3, with 11 nucleotides matching TRBD1. The CDR3 has 15 amino acids. Germline values: CDR1 SSHAT, CDR2 FNYEAQ (reference sequence). The CDR3 DNA reads TGTGCTAGCAGCCCCGGGACAGGGGGGGCAGATACGCAGTATTTT. It yields the protein CASSPGTGGADTQYF.